Below are 12 T cell receptor beta chains sequenced from a single sample in a study of T cell responses to AZD1222 COVID-19 vaccine. The assay was immunoSEQ multiplex PCR, and TCRdb's table has in-frame clones only and misses some. The sample has some 140,000 clones; about 92% are singletons. The specimen comprised peripheral blood, sampled on day 0 of AZD1222 vaccination. The receptors derive from an adult in good health.

The V and J genes are TRBV18 and TRBJ1-1; 11 nucleotides align to TRBD1. The CDR3 length is 15 residues. From germline, CDR1 is KGHSH and CDR2 LQKENI. V lost 4 bases and J lost 1; bases outside the gene matches: 2. CDR3 bases: TGTGCCAGCTCACTGGGGACAGGGGGGAACACTGAAGCTTTCTTT. Translated, it gives CASSLGTGGNTEAFF.

The chain recombines TRBV5-5 with TRBJ2-2; D is tentatively TRBD1 or TRBD2 (5 bases each). Germline lookup yields CDR1 SGHKS and CDR2 YYEKEE (reference sequence). With 5 bases removed from V and 6 bases from J, the gap between germline ends came to 17 bases. This CDR3 has 15 residues. CDR3 bases: TGTGCCAGCAGTTCGGGACCCCGGGTGCCCGGGGAGCTGTTTTTT. It codes for CASSSGPRVPGELFF.

This rearrangement joins TRBV7-3 to TRBJ2-5; D is perhaps TRBD1 (6 bases). This CDR3 spans 13 amino acids. With 3 bases removed from V and 5 bases from J, the gap between germline ends came to 10 bases. The germline V gene has CDR1 SGHTA and CDR2 FQGTGA. The CDR3 loop reads CASSLQGRETQYF. The CDR3 nucleotides are TGTGCCAGCAGCTTGCAGGGGCGGGAGACCCAGTACTTC.

This chain links TRBV6-5 with TRBJ2-7; D gene ambiguous. Trimming cost V 7 bases and J 0 bases, with 13 bases left between them. Looked up from germline, CDR1 is MNHEY and CDR2 is SVGAGI. The CDR3 loop spans 14 amino acids. CDR3 region: CASMIRASSYEQYF. The CDR3, as DNA: TGTGCCAGCATGATTAGGGCCAGCTCCTACGAGCAGTACTTC.

This chain uses TRBV28 with TRBJ1-6; 10 bases are shared with TRBD1. The CDR3 covers 13 residues. Germline CDR1 reads MDHEN; CDR2 reads SYDVKM. Trimming cost V 8 bases and J 8 bases; bases outside gene matches: 3. The CDR3: CASAGQGYSPLHF. CDR3 DNA sequence: TGTGCCAGCGCGGGACAGGGGTATTCACCCCTCCACTTT.

This chain links TRBV5-5 with TRBJ1-4, with TRBD1 matching 9 bases. Germline V lookup: CDR1 SGHKS, CDR2 YYEKEE (reference sequence). The junction had 4 bases not matched to a gene; V was cut back by 0 bases and J by 7 bases. CDR3 length equals 15 residues. The CDR3: CASSLGQGVGEKLFF. CDR3 DNA sequence: TGTGCCAGCAGCTTGGGACAGGGGGTAGGTGAAAAACTGTTTTTT.

This clone was detected only once. This chain uses TRBV28 with TRBJ1-5; D not resolved. The length of the CDR3 is 13 residues. Germline CDR1 reads MDHEN; CDR2 reads SYDVKM. V was cut by 7 bases and J by 0 bases, with 7 bases left in between. CDR3 in DNA: TGTGCCAGCAATTCCTATAGCAATCAGCCCCAGCATTTT. The encoded protein is CASNSYSNQPQHF.

V gene TRBV7-9 combines with J gene TRBJ2-1; 12 bases are a match to TRBD2. V lost 5 bases to trimming and J lost 4 bases; unmatched junction nucleotides: 6. Per germline, CDR1 SEHNR and CDR2 FQNEAQ (reference sequence). The CDR3 is 16 amino acids. This CDR3 is CASSDLAGGPYNEQFF. The CDR3 region has the DNA TGTGCCAGCAGCGACCTAGCGGGGGGGCCTTACAATGAGCAGTTCTTC. The complete variable domain, with remaining parts taken from reference TRBV7-9 and TRBJ2-1, reads DTGVSQNPRHKITKRGQNVTFRCDPISEHNRLYWYRQTLGQGPEFLTYFQNEAQLEKSRLLSDRFSAERPKGSFSTLEIQRTEQGDSAMYLCASSDLAGGPYNEQFFGPGTRLTVL.

This chain links TRBV10-2 with TRBJ2-2; the D gene is possibly TRBD1 (5 bases). V lost 0 bases, J lost 4 bases, and 9 bases lay in between. Germline-derived CDR1 and CDR2 are WSHSY and SAAADI. This CDR3 has 15 amino acids. For the CDR3, the DNA is TGCGCCAGCAGTGAGTCTCAGGGAATCACCGGGGAGCTGTTTTTT. Translation: CASSESQGITGELFF.

J is TRBJ2-1 and V is TRBV27; tentatively, D is TRBD1 or TRBD2 (5 bases each). Looked up from germline, CDR1 is MNHEY and CDR2 is SMNVEV (reference sequence). The CDR3 runs 16 residues. Trimming pared 1 base from V and 4 bases from J, leaving 14 bases between. Here the CDR3 reads CASSLWGSGPYNEQFF. Written as DNA, the CDR3 is TGTGCCAGCAGTTTATGGGGGTCAGGTCCTTACAATGAGCAGTTCTTC.

The chain carries TRBV11-2 and TRBJ2-7, with D perhaps matching TRBD2 (5 bases). Trimming cost V 4 bases and J 7 bases, with 8 bases left between them. Germline V gene data show CDR1 as SGHAT and CDR2 as FQNNGV. The CDR3 totals 11 residues. The CDR3 is CASSSGWEQYF. In DNA form, the CDR3 reads TGTGCCAGCAGCTCGGGGTGGGAGCAGTACTTC.

In this sample, this clone turned up once. The V gene is TRBV2, the J gene TRBJ1-5; 8 nucleotides align to TRBD1. CDR1 is SNHLY, CDR2 FYNNEI, per germline. V shed 8 bases and J 3 bases; nucleotides not matched to a gene: 3. The length of the CDR3 is 13 residues. The CDR3, as DNA: TGTGCCAGCCGGGACAGGACCAATCAGCCCCAGCATTTT. Its protein is CASRDRTNQPQHF.